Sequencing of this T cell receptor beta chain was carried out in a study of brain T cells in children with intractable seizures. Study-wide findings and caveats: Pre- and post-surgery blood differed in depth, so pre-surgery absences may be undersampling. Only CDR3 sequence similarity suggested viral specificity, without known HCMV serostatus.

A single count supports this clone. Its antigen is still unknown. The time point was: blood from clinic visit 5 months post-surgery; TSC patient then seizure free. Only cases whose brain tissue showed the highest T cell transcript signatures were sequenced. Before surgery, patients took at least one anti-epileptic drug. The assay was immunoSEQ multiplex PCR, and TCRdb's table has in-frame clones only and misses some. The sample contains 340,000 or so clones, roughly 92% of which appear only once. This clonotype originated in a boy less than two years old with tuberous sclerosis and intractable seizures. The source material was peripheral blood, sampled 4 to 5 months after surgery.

The CDR3 spells CASSPGTGGHEKLFF. The CDR3 DNA follows: TGTGCCAGCAGTCCAGGGACAGGGGGTCATGAAAAACTGTTTTTT. This chain uses TRBV6-5 with TRBJ1-4, with TRBD1 matching over 11 bases. CDR3 length equals 15 residues. The V and J ends lost 5 bases and 6 bases, in that order; junction bases with no gene match: 5. Germline lookup yields CDR1 MNHEY and CDR2 SVGAGI.